A single sample is the source of the 30 T cell receptor beta chains below, sequenced in a study of Graves' ophthalmopathy and Graves' hyperthyroidism. The TCR beta CDR3 regions underwent amplification from RNA transcripts. HTBI primers were employed in first-round RT-PCR, then a second-round multiplex PCR followed. TCRdb itself ran the multiplex PCR reads through MiXCR, one entry per CDR3 protein. Seen here are some 210,000 distinct CDR3 sequences, 25% to 30% observed once, and the top ten hold approximately 9.6%. The sample comprised peripheral blood. These TCRs come from a man between 50 and 59 years old with Graves' ophthalmopathy.

V gene TRBV12-3 or TRBV12-4 combines with J gene TRBJ2-7, with D possibly matching TRBD1 (6 bases). Trimming took off 6 bases at V and 1 base at J, with 10 bases between the two ends. The CDR3 is 13 amino acids. The CDR3 spells CASRKGQSYEQYF. The CDR3 bases are TGTGCCAGCAGAAAAGGACAGTCCTACGAGCAGTACTTC.

A few counts support this clonotype. The chain uses TRBV24-1 and TRBJ2-2; D is possibly TRBD2 (5 bases). The V gene's germline CDR1 is KGHDR and CDR2 SFDVKD. The CDR3 has 16 amino acids. Trimming took 1 base from V and 7 from J, leaving 15 bases between them. The CDR3 nucleotides are TGTGCCACCAGTGATTTAGGTGCGGCGGCGGGCGGGGAGCTGTTTTTT. This gives the protein CATSDLGAAAGGELFF.

J is TRBJ1-5 and V is TRBV6-2 or TRBV6-3; D may be TRBD1 (6 bases). Germline V gives CDR1 MNHEY, CDR2 SVGEGT. Trimming removed 5 bases at V and 1 base at J, with 12 bases between. There are 15 residues in the CDR3. The CDR3 region is CASSPTGTSNQPQHF. As DNA, the CDR3 is TGTGCCAGCAGTCCCACCGGGACAAGCAATCAGCCCCAGCATTTT.

The J gene is TRBJ1-6, the V gene TRBV7-8; a weak D match, TRBD1 (5 bases). The germline V and J ends were trimmed by 3 bases and 0 bases, with 12 bases remaining between them. The CDR3 has 17 amino acids. Germline CDR1 is SGHVS and CDR2 is FQNEAQ. CDR3 sequence (DNA): TGTGCCAGCAGCTTCGGGGCAGGGAGCTCCTATAATTCACCCCTCCACTTT. Protein sequence: CASSFGAGSSYNSPLHF.

This clonotype was detected ten times or more. This chain links TRBV6-2 or TRBV6-3 with TRBJ1-5; 9 nucleotides line up with TRBD1. J gave up 0 bases and V 0 bases, and 6 bases lay outside the gene matches. The germline gives CDR1 MNHEY, CDR2 SVGEGT. The CDR3 length is 18 residues. The CDR3 loop reads CASSYSYRGQYSNQPQHF. The CDR3 DNA follows: TGTGCCAGCAGTTACTCGTACAGGGGGCAATATAGCAATCAGCCCCAGCATTTT.

This clonotype was counted at least ten times. The CDR3 reads CASSHFPEGTQYF. The CDR3 region has the DNA TGCGCCAGCAGCCATTTCCCCGAGGGGACCCAGTACTTC. This chain uses TRBV4-1 with TRBJ2-5, with D possibly being TRBD2 (5 bases). Germline V CDR1 and CDR2: MGHRA, YSYEKL. V lost 3 bases and J 7 bases, leaving 12 bases between the germline ends. The CDR3 contains 13 residues.

This clonotype was seen many times. This chain uses TRBV4-3 with TRBJ2-7; TRBD2 aligns across 9 bases. The CDR3 covers 17 residues. Germline-derived CDR1 and CDR2 are LGHNA and YSLEER. The ends lost 0 bases at V and 5 bases at J; junction bases unmatched: 11. In DNA, the CDR3 is TGCGCCAGCAGCCAAGAAAGCCCAGCGGGAGGAAAACACGAGCAGTACTTC. Protein: CASSQESPAGGKHEQYF.

The chain uses TRBV3-1 and TRBJ2-7, with 11 bases identical to TRBD2. Germline assignment: CDR1 LGHDT and CDR2 YNNKEL (reference sequence). This CDR3 is built from 15 residues. J gave up 6 bases and V 3 bases, and 7 bases lay outside the gene matches. In DNA form, the CDR3 reads TGTGCCAGCAGCCAGGCAACTAGCGGGAGAGCCGAGCAGTACTTC. The encoded protein is CASSQATSGRAEQYF.

This clonotype was counted many times. The genes are TRBV24-1 and TRBJ2-2; D gene uncertain. V was clipped by 8 bases and J by 4 bases, with 19 bases between them. This CDR3 has 16 residues. CDR1 and CDR2 (germline): KGHDR, SFDVKD. CDR3 region: CATKSGWQKGTGELFF. In DNA, the CDR3 is TGTGCCACCAAATCCGGGTGGCAAAAGGGCACCGGGGAGCTGTTTTTT.

This clonotype was counted a few times. The rearrangement links TRBV5-1 to TRBJ2-7; 7 bases fit TRBD1. With V trimmed by 2 bases and J by 5 bases, 7 bases remained unmatched. CDR1 is SGHRS and CDR2 is YFSETQ in the germline V gene. This CDR3 region has 14 residues. CDR3 in amino acids: CASSLSQGNHEQYF. CDR3 bases: TGCGCCAGCAGCTTATCACAGGGGAACCACGAGCAGTACTTC.

Ten or more counts support this clonotype. V gene TRBV7-2 combines with J gene TRBJ2-4; 8 bases are shared with TRBD2. Germline V gene lookup returns CDR1 SGHTA and CDR2 FQGNSA. This CDR3 comprises 15 residues. The trim removed 5 bases at V and 10 bases at J, leaving 13 bases unmatched. CDR3 sequence: CASSLSGTNLGIQYF. CDR3 sequence (DNA): TGTGCCAGCAGCCTTAGCGGGACTAACTTGGGGATTCAGTACTTC.

At least ten counts were recorded for this clonotype. This chain links TRBV30 with TRBJ2-2; D gene uncertain. The CDR3 loop spans 11 amino acids. CDR1 and CDR2 (germline): GTSNPN, SVGIG (reference sequence). The germline V and J ends were trimmed by 4 bases and 3 bases, with 3 bases remaining between them. CDR3 nucleotide sequence: TGTGCCTGGACCTACACCGGGGAGCTGTTTTTT. This codes for CAWTYTGELFF.

This clonotype was recorded once. The chain employs TRBV19 and TRBJ2-7; perhaps TRBD2 as D (6 bases). Germline V gives CDR1 LNHDA, CDR2 SQIVND (reference sequence). Trimming stripped 5 bases from V and 3 bases from J, with 11 bases between. The CDR3 contains 13 residues. In DNA form, the CDR3 reads TGTGCCAGTAGTCGGGAGACTTTCTACGAGCAGTACTTC. This gives the protein CASSRETFYEQYF.

This clonotype was seen at least ten times. The rearrangement uses TRBV4-3 and TRBJ1-2, with D possibly matching TRBD1 (5 bases). Germline loops: CDR1 LGHNA, CDR2 YSLEER. The germline V and J ends were trimmed by 0 bases and 4 bases, with 15 bases remaining between them. The CDR3 runs 16 residues. CDR3: CASSQEYGGLGYGYTF. Written as DNA, the CDR3 is TGCGCCAGCAGCCAAGAGTACGGGGGTTTGGGCTATGGCTACACCTTC.

Worth noting for this clonotype: The junction departs from germline at one end; a sequencing error may be responsible. The genes are TRBV5-6 and TRBJ1-1, with no clear D. The CDR3 contains 12 residues. From germline, CDR1 is SGHDT and CDR2 YYEEEE. CDR3 DNA: TGTGCCAGCAGCTGGGGTAACACTGAAGCTCTCTTT. It yields the protein CASSWGNTEALF.

The chain has TRBV7-2 and TRBJ2-5, with 8 bases identical to TRBD1. The CDR3 contains 15 residues. In germline, CDR1 is SGHTA, CDR2 FQGNSA. V shed 3 bases, J shed 1 base, and the junction held 4 bases outside the gene matches. The CDR3 nucleotides read TGTGCCAGCAGCTTTTTGACAGGGGTCCAAGAGACCCAGTACTTC. Translating gives CASSFLTGVQETQYF. The entire variable domain, with the rest obtained from reference TRBV7-2 and TRBJ2-5, is as follows: GAGVSQSPSNKVTEKGKDVELRCDPISGHTALYWYRQSLGQGLEFLIYFQGNSAPDKSGLPSDRFSAERTGGSVSTLTIQRTQQEDSAVYLCASSFLTGVQETQYFGPGTRLLVL.

The chain recombines TRBV28 with TRBJ2-7; 10 bases match TRBD2. The CDR3 spans 15 residues. The V and J ends lost 7 bases and 8 bases, in that order; junction bases with no gene match: 14. Germline lookup yields CDR1 MDHEN and CDR2 SYDVKM. CDR3 in amino acids: CASKRTGTSAHKQYF. The CDR3 DNA sequence: TGTGCCAGCAAGAGAACCGGGACTAGCGCCCACAAGCAGTACTTC.

This clonotype has ten or more counts. The chain carries TRBV20-1 and TRBJ2-5, with D possibly being TRBD2 (5 bases). This CDR3 region has 12 residues. Looked up from germline, CDR1 is DFQATT and CDR2 is SNEGSKA (reference sequence). The ends were cut back, 6 bases at V and 5 bases at J, with 13 bases in the middle. CDR3 sequence reads: CSASGLTETQYF. The DNA for the CDR3 is TGCAGTGCGTCTGGACTGACGGAGACCCAGTACTTC.

The chain employs TRBV6-4 and TRBJ2-7, with 9 bases that match TRBD2. This CDR3 has 14 residues. The V gene end was trimmed by 7 bases and the J gene end by 3 bases; junction bases not matched to a gene: 7. Looked up from germline, CDR1 is MRHNA and CDR2 is SNTAGT. The CDR3 here is CASILSGSDYEQYF. The CDR3 DNA follows: TGTGCCAGCATTCTTAGCGGGAGTGACTACGAGCAGTACTTC.

The V and J genes are TRBV7-9 and TRBJ2-5; possibly TRBD2 for D (5 bases). CDR3 length: 14 amino acids. V was cut by 1 base and J by 2 bases, with 8 bases left in between. Germline CDR1 is SEHNR and CDR2 is FQNEAQ (reference sequence). CDR3 sequence reads: CASSLVSGQETQYF. The CDR3, as DNA: TGTGCCAGCAGCTTAGTGTCGGGGCAAGAGACCCAGTACTTC.

This clonotype was counted at least ten times. The V and J genes are TRBV5-1 and TRBJ2-7; the D gene is possibly TRBD1 (5 bases). The CDR3 spans 17 residues. Trimming left V 6 bases short and J 2 bases short, with 24 bases between. Germline V gene data show CDR1 as SGHRS and CDR2 as YFSETQ. CDR3 loop: CASMDGVVTARAYEQYF. As DNA, the CDR3 is TGCGCCAGCATGGACGGTGTGGTGACAGCGAGAGCCTACGAGCAGTACTTC.

This chain connects TRBV7-6 to TRBJ2-7; 9 bases match TRBD1. The CDR3 spans 14 residues. Trimming at V came to 4 bases and at J to 5 bases, leaving 6 bases not matched to a gene. Germline V lookup: CDR1 SGHVS, CDR2 FNYEAQ. CDR3 sequence reads: CASSSDRGADEQYF. The CDR3, as DNA: TGTGCCAGCAGCTCGGACAGGGGTGCCGACGAGCAGTACTTC.

In this sample, this clonotype turned up many times. The V call is TRBV6-5, the J call TRBJ2-5; 14 bases map to TRBD2. The V gene end was trimmed by 5 bases and the J gene end by 5 bases; junction bases not matched to a gene: 19. This CDR3 spans 20 amino acids. Looked up from germline, CDR1 is MNHEY and CDR2 is SVGAGI. CDR3 residues: CASSPIYGTSGGGRRETQYF. Here the CDR3 DNA reads TGTGCCAGCAGTCCAATCTACGGGACTAGCGGGGGAGGGAGGCGGGAGACCCAGTACTTC.

There are many counts of this clonotype. Being one base from a much bigger clone, this may be a read error. The chain couples TRBV2 to TRBJ2-6; 7 bases fit TRBD1. The V gene end was trimmed by 7 bases and the J gene end by 1 base; junction bases not matched to a gene: 13. Germline CDR1 reads SNHLY; CDR2 reads FYNNEI. This CDR3 region has 18 residues. The CDR3 here is CASNPDDRVRSGANVLTF. As DNA, the CDR3 is TGTGCCAGCAACCCAGACGACAGGGTGAGGTCTGGGGCCAACGTCCTGACTTTC.

This clonotype was recorded a few times. This chain connects TRBV29-1 to TRBJ2-5, with 10 bases fitting TRBD1. The CDR3 length is 15 residues. The germline gives CDR1 SQVTM, CDR2 ANQGSEA. Trimming cost V 5 bases and J 4 bases; bases outside gene matches: 10. The CDR3 spells CSVSRRDRGRETQYF. The DNA for the CDR3 is TGCAGCGTTTCTCGCCGGGACAGGGGACGAGAGACCCAGTACTTC. Combining the CDR3 with reference TRBV29-1 and TRBJ2-5 gives the whole variable domain SAVISQKPSRDICQRGTSLTIQCQVDSQVTMMFWYRQQPGQSLTLIATANQGSEATYESGFVIDKFPISRPNLTFSTLTVSNMSPEDSSIYLCSVSRRDRGRETQYFGPGTRLLVL.

This clonotype was found many times. V gene TRBV28 combines with J gene TRBJ2-7; D is ambiguous. Looked up from germline, CDR1 is MDHEN and CDR2 is SYDVKM. The CDR3 is 11 residues long. Trimming took off 6 bases at V and 3 bases at J, with 6 bases between the two ends. The CDR3 here is CASSNLYEQYF. DNA for the CDR3: TGTGCCAGCAGCAACCTCTACGAGCAGTACTTC.

This clonotype was observed a handful of times. The chain joins TRBV6-2 or TRBV6-3 to TRBJ2-5; 16 bases line up with TRBD2. Germline V CDR1 and CDR2: MNHEY, SVGEGT. V lost 2 bases to trimming and J lost 4 bases; unmatched junction nucleotides: 10. CDR3 length: 19 residues. CDR3 bases: TGTGCCAGCAGTTACCCCCCGGGACTAGCGGGAGGGTACGTAGAGACCCAGTACTTC. The encoded protein is CASSYPPGLAGGYVETQYF.

This clonotype was counted at least ten times. The chain employs TRBV6-1 and TRBJ1-5; tentative D call: TRBD1 (5 bases). CDR1 is MNHNS, CDR2 SASEGT, per germline. This CDR3 is built from 14 residues. Trimming removed 4 bases at V and 4 bases at J, with 11 bases between. CDR3 DNA: TGTGCCAGCAGTGTCCTCGGGGGGAATCAGCCCCAGCATTTT. Encoded protein: CASSVLGGNQPQHF.

This clonotype was seen at least ten times. The V gene is TRBV2, the J gene TRBJ2-2; D remains unclear. CDR3 length: 12 residues. Germline V gene data show CDR1 as SNHLY and CDR2 as FYNNEI. Between the trimmed V and J ends, which lost 4 bases and 4 bases, there was a span of 4 bases. The CDR3 nucleotides read TGTGCCAGCAGTGGTTCCACCGGGGAGCTGTTTTTT. Translating it yields CASSGSTGELFF.

This clonotype was observed a handful of times. This chain connects TRBV12-3 or TRBV12-4 to TRBJ1-1; possible D gene TRBD1, 6 bases. Between the trimmed V and J ends, which lost 2 bases and 0 bases, there was a span of 13 bases. The CDR3 totals 16 residues. DNA for the CDR3: TGTGCCAGCAGTTTAAAGGGAGGGGGGATGAACACTGAAGCTTTCTTT. It encodes CASSLKGGGMNTEAFF.